The sample holds one count of the clone carrying this T cell receptor beta chain. Its target is unknown. These data are taken from a study of cytomegalovirus exposure and HLA in healthy donors. Study-wide points: At a 0.05 false discovery rate, a later analysis found over 15,000 TCR beta sequences to be associated with HLA alleles. It was likely that a cluster of highly shared sequence variants was a sequencing artifact.

V lost 5 bases to trimming and J lost 0 bases, with 7 bases between them. The CDR3 is 13 residues long. Germline loops: CDR1 SGHTA, CDR2 FQGNSA. PCR employed 60 Vbeta and 13 Jbeta primers. Profiled with immunoSEQ multiplex PCR; TCRdb holds only in-frame clones, not every one. Among roughly 100,000 clones, approximately 82% were seen once, and the ten largest hold 2% to 3%. The source of this sequence is a man aged 40-55 years in good health and CMV-seronegative. Sequencing was performed on PBMCs. This chain links TRBV7-2 with TRBJ1-1; no definite D call. The CDR3 bases are TGTGCCAGCAGCCCAACAGTGAACACTGAAGCTTTCTTT. It translates to CASSPTVNTEAFF.